This TCR beta chain was profiled in a study of T cell responses to AZD1222 COVID-19 vaccine (dated by TCRdb to about 2021). About the full investigation: A total of 230 to 250 trial participants underwent TCR sequencing, of whom 207 had received two doses of AZD1222 and 26 had received two doses of the MenACWY control vaccine. Trial participants were enrolled into age subgroups of 18-55, 56-69 and 70-plus years, which contained about 150, 28 and 57 TCR-sequenced participants, respectively.

The CDR3 regions of human TCRbeta chains were analyzed by immunosequencing. On the authors' methods: TCRs in the repertoires were compared against a reference library of SARS-CoV-2-specific TCRs that had been generated with the MIRA antigen-specificity platform. Breadth was defined as the fraction of unique TCRs that were SARS-CoV-2-associated. Depth was defined as the fraction of total T cells that were SARS-CoV-2-associated. Each spike-specific TCR was assigned to its reactive spike region and to a CD4 or CD8 class using the MIRA data. Log10-transformed breadth and depth values were compared by one-way ANOVA with Sidak's multiple comparisons tests. What TCRdb holds here is the immuneACCESS table cut down to in-frame rearrangements. Part of the clones is not present; checked against another copy, under half of the missing clones reflect an unresolved V gene, and the others are unexplained. D and trimming come from the DNA, and the V and J calls and clone size come from that table. This sample has over 130,000 clones in its table, and around 94% of those were observed once. Of the sample, about 9.4% is held by the ten largest clones.

The CDR3 contains 15 residues, cysteine and phenylalanine counted. CDR3 DNA only is kept here, 45 bases in frame from base 1. Sequences MNHEY (CDR1) and SMNVEV (CDR2) are obtained from the germline V gene (reference sequence). Trimming removed 4 bases from V and 7 bases from J, leaving 14 bases between the germline ends. What the research found in general, with its limitations: The 56-69-year group was small, and its depth increase did not reach significance, likely because of low power. Because no samples from the day 14 peak response were available, repertoires could be characterized only after the peak T cell response. Participants were mostly white British, with more females than males. The authors suggested clonal diversity may have been underestimated. After two AZD1222 doses, both the breadth and the depth of spike-specific TCRs were significantly higher than at day 0 and than in MenACWY recipients. Epitopes outside the regions mutated in the B.1.351 and B.1.1.7 variants were reportedly recognized by nearly half of the unique spike-specific TCRs. The whole spike protein was spanned by vaccine-associated CD4 TCRs, and dominant responses were seen in regions 160-218 and 743-854. Conclusions about previously exposed vaccinees are limited because only a handful of AZD1222 recipients were SARS-CoV-2 seropositive at baseline.

The time point label, read with the paper, signifies: about 28 days (+/-7) after the second vaccine dose. AZD1222 recipients whose second dose came at about 4 weeks and those whose second dose came at about 12 weeks were combined into one group, since spike-specific TCR depth and breadth did not differ between the two schedules. Samples from vaccinated people were obtained from the UK trials COV001 and COV002, which included a single-blind randomized controlled phase 2/3 trial of AZD1222 (ChAdOx1 nCoV-19) in healthy adults. Trial participant PBMC samples were collected at day 0 and day 28 after the second dose for TCRbeta chain sequencing. As concerns this clone: There is no known antigen for this receptor. No base-level quality is on record; no much larger clone is a single base apart.

The source of this sequence is an adult who received the AZD1222 COVID-19 vaccine. The source was peripheral blood, collected 28 days after the second AZD1222 dose. The sequence links TRBV27 to TRBJ1-6; matching of 5 bases hints at TRBD1 as the D gene. In nucleotide form, the sequence is TGTGCCAGCAGTTCACTCTCGGGGCCCAATTCACCCCTCCACTTT. Its product reads: CASSSLSGPNSPLHF.